This entry is about one T cell receptor (beta chain). The sample originates from a study of blood T cell repertoires in COVID-19. The wider study: Donors in the United States, Italy and Spain gave samples during acute or convalescent COVID-19. PBMCs, B-cell-depleted T cells, or T cells were the source of the cDNA or gDNA that made up the material.

Original processing methods: How many nucleated cells were present was estimated from reference gene primer amplification. Here immunoSEQ multiplex PCR was the method, and the copy in TCRdb shows in-frame clones only, minus some. D and trimming were read from the DNA, whereas the V and J calls and clone size are those reported in that table. Among about 180,000 clones listed, just over 85% were seen once. Germline lookup yields CDR1 SGHTA and CDR2 FQGNSA. This CDR3 has 16 amino acids. V lost 0 bases and J lost 8, with 19 bases in between. The clonotype comes from a man over 45 with active or convalescent COVID-19. The V and J genes are TRBV7-2 and TRBJ1-1; possible D gene TRBD1, 6 bases. Sequencing was carried out using peripheral blood. As DNA, the CDR3 is TGTGCCAGCAGCTTAGCAACTGGACAGACCTGGGTCGAAGCTTTCTTT. Residues: CASSLATGQTWVEAFF.